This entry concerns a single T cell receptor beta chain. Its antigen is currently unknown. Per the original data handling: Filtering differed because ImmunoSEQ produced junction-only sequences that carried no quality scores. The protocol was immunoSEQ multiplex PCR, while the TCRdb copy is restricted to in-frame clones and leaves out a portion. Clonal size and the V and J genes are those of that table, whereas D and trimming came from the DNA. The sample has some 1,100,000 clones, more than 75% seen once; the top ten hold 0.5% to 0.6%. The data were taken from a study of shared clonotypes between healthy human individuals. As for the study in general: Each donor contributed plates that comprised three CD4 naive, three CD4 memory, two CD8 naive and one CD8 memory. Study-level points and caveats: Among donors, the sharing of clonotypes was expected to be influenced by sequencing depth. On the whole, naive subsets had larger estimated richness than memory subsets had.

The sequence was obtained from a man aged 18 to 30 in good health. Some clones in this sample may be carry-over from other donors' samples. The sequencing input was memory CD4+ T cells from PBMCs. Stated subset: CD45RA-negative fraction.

Here the CDR3 DNA reads TGTGCCAGCACTACACCATATAGCAATCAGCCCCAGCATTTT. Translation gives CASTTPYSNQPQHF. V is TRBV2 and J is TRBJ1-5; D is undetermined. Trimming pared 7 bases from V and 0 bases from J, leaving 10 bases between. Germline V gives CDR1 SNHLY, CDR2 FYNNEI. This CDR3 is built from 14 residues.